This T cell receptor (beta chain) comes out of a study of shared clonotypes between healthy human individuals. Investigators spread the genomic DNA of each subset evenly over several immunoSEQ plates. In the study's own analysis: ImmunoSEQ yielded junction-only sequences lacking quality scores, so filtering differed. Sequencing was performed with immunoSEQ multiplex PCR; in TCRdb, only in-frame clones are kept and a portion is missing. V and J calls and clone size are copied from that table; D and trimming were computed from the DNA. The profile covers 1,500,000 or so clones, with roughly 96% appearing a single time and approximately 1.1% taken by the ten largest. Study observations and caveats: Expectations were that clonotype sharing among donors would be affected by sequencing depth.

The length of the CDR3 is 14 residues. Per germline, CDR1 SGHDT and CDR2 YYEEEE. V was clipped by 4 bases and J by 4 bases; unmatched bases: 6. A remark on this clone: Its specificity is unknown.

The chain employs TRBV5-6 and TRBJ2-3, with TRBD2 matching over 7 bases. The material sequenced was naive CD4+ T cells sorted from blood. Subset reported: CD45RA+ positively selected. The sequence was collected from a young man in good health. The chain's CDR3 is CASSLYREADTQYF. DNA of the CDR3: TGTGCCAGCAGCCTATACCGGGAGGCAGATACGCAGTATTTT.